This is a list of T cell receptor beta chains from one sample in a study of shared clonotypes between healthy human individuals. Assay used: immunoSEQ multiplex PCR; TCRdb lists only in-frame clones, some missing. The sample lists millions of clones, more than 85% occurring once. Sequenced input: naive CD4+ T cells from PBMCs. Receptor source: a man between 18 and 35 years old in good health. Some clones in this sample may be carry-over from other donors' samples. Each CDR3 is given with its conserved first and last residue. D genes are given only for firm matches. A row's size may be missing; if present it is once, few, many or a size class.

DNA: TGCGCCAGCAGCCAGGGACTAGCGCCGAGCTCCTACAATGAGCAGTTCTTC
CDR3: CASSQGLAPSSYNEQFF
J: TRBJ2-1
D: TRBD2
size: -
V: TRBV4-1

DNA: TGTGCCAGCTCACAGTCAGGGTTTGCAGATACGCAGTATTTT
CDR3: CASSQSGFADTQYF
J: TRBJ2-3
D: -
size: -
V: TRBV18

DNA: TGTGCCAGCAGCCCCTTGCGGATTTCCTACAATGAGCAGTTCTTC
CDR3: CASSPLRISYNEQFF
J: TRBJ2-1
D: -
size: -
V: TRBV2

DNA: TGTGCCAGCAGTTACCTAAGCGTGGGACAGGCCACTGAAGCTTTCTTT
CDR3: CASSYLSVGQATEAFF
J: TRBJ1-1
D: TRBD1
size: -
V: TRBV6-5

DNA: TGTGCCAGCAGCCAAGAAGAGACCCAGTACAATGAGCAGTTCTTC
CDR3: CASSQEETQYNEQFF
J: TRBJ2-1
D: -
size: -
V: TRBV4-2

DNA: TGTGCCAGTAGCCTCCTGGGGGATCCCCCCTACGAGCAGTACTTC
CDR3: CASSLLGDPPYEQYF
J: TRBJ2-7
D: -
size: -
V: TRBV19

DNA: TGTGCCTGGAGTGCACCGGCCGGGGCACCCTCTGGAAACACCATATATTTT
CDR3: CAWSAPAGAPSGNTIYF
J: TRBJ1-3
D: -
size: -
V: TRBV30

DNA: TGTGCCAGCAGCTCCAGGACTACCGCGAGCACAGATACGCAGTATTTT
CDR3: CASSSRTTASTDTQYF
J: TRBJ2-3
D: -
size: once
V: TRBV7-2

DNA: TGTGCCAGCAGTTCCGGGACAGGGGGCCGGTCGGACTATGGCTACACCTTC
CDR3: CASSSGTGGRSDYGYTF
J: TRBJ1-2
D: TRBD1
size: once
V: TRBV27

DNA: TGTGCCAGCAGCTCCAGGGCTGGCGACACTGAAGCTTTCTTT
CDR3: CASSSRAGDTEAFF
J: TRBJ1-1
D: -
size: few
V: TRBV7-3

DNA: TGCGCCAGCAGCCAAGGACCGAGGGGTGGTGAAAAACTGTTTTTT
CDR3: CASSQGPRGGEKLFF
J: TRBJ1-4
D: -
size: -
V: TRBV4-3